The rows below give T cell receptor beta chains drawn from one sample of a study of cytomegalovirus exposure and HLA in healthy donors. TCRdb's table, derived via immunoSEQ multiplex PCR, lists solely in-frame clones and lacks some. The data contain some 71,000 clones, about 80% of them singletons. The specimen sequenced was PBMCs. These TCRs come from a man in his late teens or twenties in good health and CMV-seronegative. The CDR3 runs from the conserved cysteine through the conserved F or W. D genes are given only for firm matches. Size is stated for part of the rows, as once, few or many counts, or as a class when the clone is expanded.

>-|TRBJ1-1|once|TRBV5-6
TGTGCCAGCAGCTTCGGCGGGAACACTGAAGCTTTCTTT
CASSFGGNTEAFF
>-|TRBJ1-6|-|TRBV19
TGTGCCAGTACCGAGACAGACGTGGTGTCACCCCTCCACTTT
CASTETDVVSPLHF
>TRBD1|TRBJ1-3|-|TRBV9
TGTGCCAGCAGCGTAACAGGGGGCGCCGGAAACACCATATATTTT
CASSVTGGAGNTIYF
>TRBD1|TRBJ2-1|-|TRBV9
TGTGCCAGCAGCGTAGGTGGACAGGGGGCGCATGAGCAGTTCTTC
CASSVGGQGAHEQFF
>TRBD1|TRBJ1-5|-|TRBV28
TGTGCCAGCAGGCGGGACAGGGGACTTTGGCCCCAGCATTTT
CASRRDRGLWPQHF
>TRBD1|TRBJ2-5|-|TRBV7-2
TGTGCCAGCAGCTCAACCGGGACAGGGAGGGAGACCCAGTACTTC
CASSSTGTGRETQYF
>-|TRBJ1-1|-|TRBV19
TGTGCCAGTAACCTTGAGACAGGAAGGTACCCCACTGAAGCTTTCTTT
CASNLETGRYPTEAFF
>TRBD1|TRBJ1-2|once|TRBV28
TGTGCCAGCAGTTTTCCCCGGGACAGGTTTGACTATGGCTACACCTTC
CASSFPRDRFDYGYTF
>-|TRBJ1-2|-|TRBV19
TGTGCCAGTAGTGAGCAGGGTTCTGGCTACACCTTC
CASSEQGSGYTF
>-|TRBJ2-1|-|TRBV18
TGTGCCAGCTCCCCTTTTCGAGGGCGCGACGATGAGCAGTTCTTC
CASSPFRGRDDEQFF
>TRBD2|TRBJ2-1|-|TRBV5-1
TGCGCCAGCAGCTTGGCGGGCGGGGGGGCCAATGAGCAGTTCTTC
CASSLAGGGANEQFF